A selection of T cell receptor beta chains follows, all from one sample in a study of OX40 agonist ivuxolimab in advanced cancers. Profiled with immunoSEQ multiplex PCR; TCRdb holds only in-frame clones, not every one. The sample lists about 72,000 clones, over 75% seen once, with approximately 0.91% in the top ten. This material consisted of CD4+ or CD8+ T cells sorted from blood, taken in a trial of the OX40 agonist ivuxolimab. All receptors come from an adult with an advanced solid tumor such as melanoma, head and neck, liver or kidney cancer. The CDR3 runs from the conserved cysteine through the conserved F or W. A D gene is named only where the DNA matches it firmly. Clone size is not always given. Where it is, it says once, few, many or a class for expanded clones.

j_gene: TRBJ2-3; v_gene: TRBV6-5; d_gene: TRBD2; abundance: NA; CDR3aa: CASSPLAGRTDTQYF; CDR3nt: TGTGCCAGCAGCCCACTAGCGGGGCGCACAGATACGCAGTATTTT
j_gene: TRBJ2-1; v_gene: TRBV27; d_gene: TRBD2; abundance: NA; CDR3aa: CASSSTSGRHNEQFF; CDR3nt: TGTGCCAGCAGTTCGACTAGCGGGAGACACAATGAGCAGTTCTTC
j_gene: TRBJ2-1; v_gene: TRBV28; d_gene: TRBD2; abundance: NA; CDR3aa: CASSLVVGGGRIEQFF; CDR3nt: TGTGCCAGCAGTTTAGTGGTAGGCGGGGGGAGGATTGAGCAGTTCTTC
j_gene: TRBJ2-3; v_gene: TRBV28; d_gene: NA; abundance: NA; CDR3aa: CASSTSGPYTQYF; CDR3nt: TGTGCCAGCAGTACTTCCGGGCCCTATACGCAGTATTTT
j_gene: TRBJ2-3; v_gene: TRBV18; d_gene: NA; abundance: once; CDR3aa: CASSPPAYTQYF; CDR3nt: TGTGCCAGCTCACCACCAGCTTATACGCAGTATTTT
j_gene: TRBJ2-1; v_gene: TRBV6-1; d_gene: NA; abundance: once; CDR3aa: CASSEPAYNEQFF; CDR3nt: TGTGCCAGCAGTGAACCTGCCTACAATGAGCAGTTCTTC
j_gene: TRBJ2-3; v_gene: TRBV19; d_gene: TRBD2; abundance: once; CDR3aa: CASSIATGLAGGTDTQYF; CDR3nt: TGTGCCAGTAGTATAGCCACGGGACTAGCGGGAGGAACAGATACGCAGTATTTT
j_gene: TRBJ1-4; v_gene: TRBV5-1; d_gene: NA; abundance: NA; CDR3aa: CASSLGGQTNEKLFF; CDR3nt: TGCGCCAGCAGCTTGGGCGGACAGACTAATGAAAAACTGTTTTTT
j_gene: TRBJ2-1; v_gene: TRBV9; d_gene: TRBD2; abundance: NA; CDR3aa: CASSVEPAGARANEQFF; CDR3nt: TGTGCCAGCAGCGTAGAGCCGGCGGGAGCCCGCGCCAATGAGCAGTTCTTC
j_gene: TRBJ2-1; v_gene: TRBV5-4; d_gene: NA; abundance: NA; CDR3aa: CASSFPGRVDEQFF; CDR3nt: TGTGCCAGCAGCTTCCCAGGCCGCGTCGATGAGCAGTTCTTC
j_gene: TRBJ2-2; v_gene: TRBV7-9; d_gene: TRBD2; abundance: NA; CDR3aa: CASSRRASGWTGELFF; CDR3nt: TGTGCCAGCAGCCGTAGGGCTAGCGGATGGACCGGGGAGCTGTTTTTT
j_gene: TRBJ1-2; v_gene: TRBV7-3; d_gene: TRBD1; abundance: once; CDR3aa: CASSPSTGALGGYTF; CDR3nt: TGTGCCAGCAGCCCTTCGACAGGGGCCCTGGGAGGCTACACCTTC
j_gene: TRBJ1-1; v_gene: TRBV20-1; d_gene: NA; abundance: NA; CDR3aa: CSARDQIEAFF; CDR3nt: TGCAGTGCTAGGGACCAGATTGAAGCTTTCTTT
j_gene: TRBJ1-4; v_gene: TRBV19; d_gene: NA; abundance: NA; CDR3aa: CASSTRDTLNEKLFF; CDR3nt: TGTGCCAGTAGTACCCGGGACACCTTAAATGAAAAACTGTTTTTT
j_gene: TRBJ1-6; v_gene: TRBV7-9; d_gene: NA; abundance: NA; CDR3aa: CASSLGGPLHF; CDR3nt: TGTGCCAGCAGCTTAGGCGGACCCCTCCACTTT
j_gene: TRBJ2-5; v_gene: TRBV7-2; d_gene: TRBD1; abundance: NA; CDR3aa: CASSPTGGVRETQYF; CDR3nt: TGTGCCAGCAGCCCTACAGGGGGCGTCCGGGAGACCCAGTACTTC
j_gene: TRBJ2-1; v_gene: TRBV18; d_gene: TRBD1; abundance: once; CDR3aa: CASSQDRGRDNEQFF; CDR3nt: TGTGCCAGCTCACAGGACAGGGGGCGGGACAATGAGCAGTTCTTC
j_gene: TRBJ2-3; v_gene: TRBV19; d_gene: NA; abundance: NA; CDR3aa: CASSRVGGTDTQYF; CDR3nt: TGTGCCAGTAGTAGGGTAGGGGGCACAGATACGCAGTATTTT
j_gene: TRBJ2-3; v_gene: TRBV4-2; d_gene: TRBD2; abundance: once; CDR3aa: CASSQGLAGITDTQYF; CDR3nt: TGTGCCAGCAGCCAAGGGCTAGCGGGGATCACAGATACGCAGTATTTT
j_gene: TRBJ2-7; v_gene: TRBV5-1; d_gene: TRBD2; abundance: NA; CDR3aa: CASSLGGSPDEEQYF; CDR3nt: TGCGCCAGCAGCTTGGGCGGGAGCCCCGACGAGGAGCAGTACTTC
j_gene: TRBJ2-3; v_gene: TRBV9; d_gene: NA; abundance: NA; CDR3aa: CASSVAPLDTDTQYF; CDR3nt: TGTGCCAGCAGCGTAGCCCCCCTGGACACAGATACGCAGTATTTT
j_gene: TRBJ2-6; v_gene: TRBV29-1; d_gene: TRBD1; abundance: NA; CDR3aa: CSVEGDRASGANVLTF; CDR3nt: TGCAGCGTTGAAGGGGACAGGGCCTCTGGGGCCAACGTCCTGACTTTC
j_gene: TRBJ2-3; v_gene: TRBV7-2; d_gene: TRBD2; abundance: NA; CDR3aa: CASSRTSGGFPDTQYF; CDR3nt: TGTGCCAGCAGCCGGACTAGCGGGGGGTTCCCCGATACGCAGTATTTT
j_gene: TRBJ1-2; v_gene: TRBV6-1; d_gene: NA; abundance: NA; CDR3aa: CASSEVSQGGGYTF; CDR3nt: TGTGCCAGCAGTGAAGTGTCGCAGGGAGGTGGCTACACCTTC
j_gene: TRBJ2-7; v_gene: TRBV7-3; d_gene: NA; abundance: NA; CDR3aa: CASSKGGQSYEQYF; CDR3nt: TGTGCCAGCAGCAAGGGGGGACAGAGCTACGAGCAGTACTTC
j_gene: TRBJ2-7; v_gene: TRBV2; d_gene: TRBD1; abundance: NA; CDR3aa: CASSVRDRGHVGEQYF; CDR3nt: TGTGCCAGCAGCGTCAGGGACAGGGGGCATGTCGGCGAGCAGTACTTC
j_gene: TRBJ2-7; v_gene: TRBV28; d_gene: TRBD1; abundance: NA; CDR3aa: CASSSGTGAYEQYF; CDR3nt: TGTGCCAGCAGTTCCGGGACAGGGGCCTACGAGCAGTACTTC
j_gene: TRBJ2-7; v_gene: TRBV6-6; d_gene: TRBD1; abundance: NA; CDR3aa: CASSTRDRGSYEQYF; CDR3nt: TGTGCCAGCAGCACCCGGGACAGGGGATCCTACGAGCAGTACTTC
j_gene: TRBJ1-6; v_gene: TRBV7-9; d_gene: NA; abundance: once; CDR3aa: CASSLVSGGAVSPLHF; CDR3nt: TGTGCCAGCAGCTTAGTGTCCGGGGGAGCGGTTTCACCCCTCCACTTT
j_gene: TRBJ1-2; v_gene: TRBV6-1; d_gene: TRBD1; abundance: NA; CDR3aa: CASSGTGQGAYGYTF; CDR3nt: TGTGCCAGCAGTGGTACGGGACAGGGGGCCTATGGCTACACCTTC
j_gene: TRBJ1-5; v_gene: TRBV2; d_gene: TRBD1; abundance: NA; CDR3aa: CASRGVGTGNQPQHF; CDR3nt: TGTGCCAGCAGGGGTGTGGGGACAGGGAATCAGCCCCAGCATTTT
j_gene: TRBJ2-3; v_gene: TRBV5-1; d_gene: TRBD2; abundance: NA; CDR3aa: CASSLGPGLASTDTQYF; CDR3nt: TGCGCCAGCAGCTTGGGTCCGGGACTAGCGAGCACAGATACGCAGTATTTT
j_gene: TRBJ1-3; v_gene: TRBV28; d_gene: TRBD1; abundance: NA; CDR3aa: CASTLQGVGNTIYF; CDR3nt: TGTGCCAGCACCCTCCAGGGGGTTGGAAACACCATATATTTT
j_gene: TRBJ2-7; v_gene: TRBV11-3; d_gene: NA; abundance: NA; CDR3aa: CASSYRVSSYEQYF; CDR3nt: TGTGCCAGCAGCTACAGGGTCAGCTCCTACGAGCAGTACTTC
j_gene: TRBJ2-5; v_gene: TRBV27; d_gene: NA; abundance: NA; CDR3aa: CASGRQALQETQYF; CDR3nt: TGTGCCAGCGGAAGACAGGCGCTCCAGGAGACCCAGTACTTC
j_gene: TRBJ2-7; v_gene: TRBV7-2; d_gene: NA; abundance: NA; CDR3aa: CASSLMGASGEQYF; CDR3nt: TGTGCCAGCAGCTTAATGGGGGCTTCGGGAGAGCAGTACTTC
j_gene: TRBJ1-2; v_gene: TRBV2; d_gene: TRBD1; abundance: NA; CDR3aa: CASANRGDYGYTF; CDR3nt: TGTGCCAGCGCGAACAGGGGCGACTATGGCTACACCTTC
j_gene: TRBJ1-2; v_gene: TRBV7-9; d_gene: TRBD1; abundance: NA; CDR3aa: CASSLEGAWSGYTF; CDR3nt: TGTGCCAGCAGCTTGGAGGGGGCTTGGAGTGGCTACACCTTC
j_gene: TRBJ2-1; v_gene: TRBV6-1; d_gene: TRBD2; abundance: NA; CDR3aa: CASTGLAASYNEQFF; CDR3nt: TGTGCCAGCACCGGACTAGCGGCCTCATACAATGAGCAGTTCTTC
j_gene: TRBJ2-5; v_gene: TRBV11-1; d_gene: TRBD2; abundance: NA; CDR3aa: CASSFQAGGETQYF; CDR3nt: TGTGCCAGCAGCTTCCAAGCGGGAGGTGAGACCCAGTACTTC
j_gene: TRBJ1-4; v_gene: TRBV14; d_gene: NA; abundance: once; CDR3aa: CASSQRLSTSNEKLFF; CDR3nt: TGTGCCAGCAGCCAGAGGTTATCTACCTCAAATGAAAAACTGTTTTTT
j_gene: TRBJ2-5; v_gene: TRBV7-3; d_gene: NA; abundance: NA; CDR3aa: CASSRGQQETQYF; CDR3nt: TGTGCCAGCAGCCGTGGGCAGCAAGAGACCCAGTACTTC
j_gene: TRBJ2-5; v_gene: TRBV7-3; d_gene: TRBD2; abundance: NA; CDR3aa: CASSRAGGSETQYF; CDR3nt: TGTGCCAGCAGCCGGGCGGGGGGCTCGGAGACCCAGTACTTC
j_gene: TRBJ2-3; v_gene: TRBV7-3; d_gene: TRBD2; abundance: NA; CDR3aa: CASSPGLAGGTDTQYF; CDR3nt: TGTGCCAGCAGCCCAGGACTAGCGGGGGGCACAGATACGCAGTATTTT
j_gene: TRBJ2-2; v_gene: TRBV4-2; d_gene: NA; abundance: NA; CDR3aa: CASSQDVAGELFF; CDR3nt: TGTGCCAGCAGCCAAGACGTAGCCGGGGAGCTGTTTTTT
j_gene: TRBJ2-5; v_gene: TRBV7-3; d_gene: NA; abundance: NA; CDR3aa: CASSLGLRETQYF; CDR3nt: TGTGCCAGCAGCTTAGGGCTCCGAGAGACCCAGTACTTC
j_gene: TRBJ2-3; v_gene: TRBV5-1; d_gene: NA; abundance: few; CDR3aa: CASSPQGAFVQTSTDTQYF; CDR3nt: TGCGCCAGCAGCCCCCAAGGCGCCTTCGTCCAAACTAGCACAGATACGCAGTATTTT
j_gene: TRBJ1-1; v_gene: TRBV18; d_gene: NA; abundance: NA; CDR3aa: CASSPNEGGNTEAFF; CDR3nt: TGTGCCAGCTCACCAAATGAGGGGGGGAACACTGAAGCTTTCTTT
j_gene: TRBJ2-7; v_gene: TRBV29-1; d_gene: TRBD1; abundance: NA; CDR3aa: CSVGWTGGSEQYF; CDR3nt: TGCAGCGTTGGCTGGACAGGGGGCTCCGAGCAGTACTTC
j_gene: TRBJ2-1; v_gene: TRBV7-2; d_gene: TRBD2; abundance: few; CDR3aa: CASSLRGGRANEQFF; CDR3nt: TGTGCCAGCAGCTTGAGGGGCGGGAGGGCGAATGAGCAGTTCTTC
j_gene: TRBJ2-7; v_gene: TRBV11-2; d_gene: TRBD1; abundance: NA; CDR3aa: CASSLDRGRFMYF; CDR3nt: TGTGCCAGCAGTTTGGACAGGGGGCGCTTTATGTACTTC
j_gene: TRBJ2-1; v_gene: TRBV19; d_gene: TRBD2; abundance: few; CDR3aa: CASLGDRGTSGTYNEQFF; CDR3nt: TGTGCCAGCCTGGGGGACAGGGGGACTAGCGGGACCTACAATGAGCAGTTCTTC
j_gene: TRBJ1-4; v_gene: TRBV19; d_gene: NA; abundance: NA; CDR3aa: CASTDRGGATNEKLFF; CDR3nt: TGTGCCAGCACCGATCGGGGTGGGGCAACTAATGAAAAACTGTTTTTT
j_gene: TRBJ1-1; v_gene: TRBV6-1; d_gene: NA; abundance: NA; CDR3aa: CASSEVRGYTEAFF; CDR3nt: TGTGCCAGCAGTGAAGTTAGGGGGTACACTGAAGCTTTCTTT
j_gene: TRBJ2-7; v_gene: TRBV5-1; d_gene: NA; abundance: NA; CDR3aa: CASSAFGIASYEQYF; CDR3nt: TGCGCCAGCAGCGCTTTCGGAATAGCGTCCTACGAGCAGTACTTC
j_gene: TRBJ1-1; v_gene: TRBV29-1; d_gene: NA; abundance: few; CDR3aa: CSAGRNTEAFF; CDR3nt: TGCAGCGCTGGCAGGAACACTGAAGCTTTCTTT
j_gene: TRBJ2-5; v_gene: TRBV2; d_gene: NA; abundance: NA; CDR3aa: CASSLPQEGTQYF; CDR3nt: TGTGCCAGCAGTTTACCGCAGGAGGGAACCCAGTACTTC
j_gene: TRBJ1-6; v_gene: TRBV28; d_gene: TRBD1; abundance: once; CDR3aa: CASSLGQGAAGNSPLHF; CDR3nt: TGTGCCAGCAGTTTGGGGCAGGGGGCGGCGGGGAATTCACCCCTCCACTTT